Below, 6 T cell receptor beta chains from the same sample are listed, as sequenced in a study of shared clonotypes between healthy human individuals. The data were produced by immunoSEQ multiplex PCR, yet TCRdb's version contains in-frame clones alone and is incomplete. The sample yields roughly 2,300,000 clones, less than 95% seen once. The sample comprised naive CD4+ T cells from PBMCs. Noted subset: CD45RA+ positively selected. Source of these receptors: a man aged 18 to 30 in good health. Some clones in this sample may be carry-over from other donors' samples.

The V call is TRBV4-1, the J call TRBJ2-3; possible D gene TRBD2, 6 bases. The germline V gene has CDR1 MGHRA and CDR2 YSYEKL. The CDR3 spans 15 residues. V dropped 1 base and J dropped 4 bases, with 12 bases sitting between them. The CDR3 DNA reads TGCGCCAGCAGCCAAGTCTCCGGGGGAGCAGATACGCAGTATTTT. It encodes CASSQVSGGADTQYF.

The chain links TRBV5-3 to TRBJ1-1, with 8 bases matching TRBD1. TRBV5-3 counts as an open reading frame of uncertain function. V lost 4 bases and J lost 6; bases outside the gene matches: 5. The CDR3 sequence is 13 residues long. DNA of the CDR3: TGTGCCAGAAGCCCAGACAGGGGCGCTGAAGCTTTCTTT. Its translation is CARSPDRGAEAFF.

This sequence joins TRBV4-1 and TRBJ2-1; D unresolved. In germline, CDR1 is MGHRA, CDR2 YSYEKL. Trimming cost V 5 bases and J 8 bases, with 16 bases left between them. The CDR3 totals 14 residues. CDR3 sequence reads: CASSSPAAWYEQFF. The CDR3, as DNA: TGCGCCAGCAGCAGCCCCGCGGCGTGGTATGAGCAGTTCTTC.

This clone was recorded a few times. V and J are TRBV7-3 and TRBJ2-6; D remains unclear. Germline V gene sequence: CDR1 SGHTA, CDR2 FQGTGA. This CDR3 has 12 residues. V lost 4 bases and J lost 2, with 0 bases in between. CDR3 region: CASSSGANVLTF. The CDR3 nucleotides are TGTGCCAGCAGCTCTGGGGCCAACGTCCTGACTTTC.

The chain combines TRBV7-8 with TRBJ2-7, with TRBD1 as a possible D gene (6 bases). CDR1 and CDR2 (germline): SGHVS, FQNEAQ. Trimming took 5 bases from V and 2 from J, leaving 10 bases between them. The CDR3 has 13 amino acids. CDR3 DNA sequence: TGTGCCAGCAGCACAGGGTTCACCTACGAGCAGTACTTC. Translating it yields CASSTGFTYEQYF.

The chain links TRBV25-1 to TRBJ1-4; possible D gene TRBD1, 5 bases. CDR1 is MGHDK, CDR2 SYGVNS, per germline. V was trimmed by 5 bases and J by 8 bases, leaving 15 bases between them. The CDR3 totals 14 residues. The chain's CDR3 is CASSHRDVLEKLFF. CDR3 bases: TGTGCCAGCAGTCACCGGGACGTCCTGGAAAAACTGTTTTTT.